This T cell receptor (beta chain) was sequenced for a study of T cells in tuberculosis. Study in general: This South African cohort compared adolescents with or without latent tuberculosis against adults with active tuberculosis.

A remark on this clone: Its antigen is not known.

Trimming took 6 bases from V and 1 from J; bases not matched to a gene: 5. The CDR3 runs to 14 residues. CDR1 and CDR2 from the germline V gene are KGHSH and LQKENI. Sequenced by immunoSEQ multiplex PCR; TCRdb stores in-frame clones only, minus some. The sample consists of roughly 34,000 clones, around 97% of them appearing once. Whole-study results and caveats: Cases with active tuberculosis were adults, while controls were adolescents.

The clonotype originates from a donor under 30 with latent tuberculosis or without tuberculosis infection. This chain links TRBV18 with TRBJ1-1, with TRBD1 matching 7 bases. The sample was PBMCs. This CDR3 is CASSPRQGNTEAFF. DNA for the CDR3: TGTGCCAGCTCCCCTAGACAGGGGAACACTGAAGCTTTCTTT.